The T cell receptor (beta chain) described here comes from a study of shared clonotypes between healthy human individuals. Findings and caveats of the study: The diversity represented, both genetic and in exposure history, was limited by few donors. The researchers took only blood, and tissue repertoires probably look different.

J was trimmed by 6 bases and V by 6 bases; bases with no gene match: 6. The CDR3 runs 13 residues. Germline-derived CDR1 and CDR2 are MNHEY and SMNVEV (reference sequence). CD45RO-negative CD8 cells positively selected for CCR7 made up the naive population, which excluded terminally differentiated effector memory CD45RA+ cells. To note about this clone: Antigen: not known.

It was across several immunoSEQ plates that each subset's genomic DNA was evenly split. Some 30,000 T cell genomes, or roughly 200 ng DNA, went into the sorted-subset replicate PCRs. Generated by immunoSEQ multiplex PCR, the TCRdb table keeps only in-frame clones and is missing some. The data contain about 590,000 clones, around 95% of them singletons. The TCR was taken from a woman younger than 45 in good health. J is TRBJ2-7 and V is TRBV27; 9 bases agree with TRBD1. The sequenced material came from naive CD8+ T cells sorted from blood. The CDR3 is CASRGKTGGEQYF. Written as DNA, the CDR3 is TGTGCCAGCAGGGGAAAGACAGGGGGCGAGCAGTACTTC.